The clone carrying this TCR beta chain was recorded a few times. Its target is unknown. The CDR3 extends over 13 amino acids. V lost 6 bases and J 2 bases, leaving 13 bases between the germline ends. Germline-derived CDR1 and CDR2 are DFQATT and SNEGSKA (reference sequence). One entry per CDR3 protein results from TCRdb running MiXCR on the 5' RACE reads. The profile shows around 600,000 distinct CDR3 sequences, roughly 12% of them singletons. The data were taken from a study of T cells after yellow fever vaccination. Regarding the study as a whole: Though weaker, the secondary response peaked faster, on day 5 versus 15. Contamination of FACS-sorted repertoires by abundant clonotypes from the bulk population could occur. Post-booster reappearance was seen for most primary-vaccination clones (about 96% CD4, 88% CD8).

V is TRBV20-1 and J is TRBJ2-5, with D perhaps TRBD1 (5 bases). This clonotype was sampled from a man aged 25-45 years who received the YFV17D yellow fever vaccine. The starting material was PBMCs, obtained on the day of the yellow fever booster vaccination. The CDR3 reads CSAITGPQETQYF. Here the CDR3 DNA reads TGCAGTGCCATAACAGGTCCTCAAGAGACCCAGTACTTC.